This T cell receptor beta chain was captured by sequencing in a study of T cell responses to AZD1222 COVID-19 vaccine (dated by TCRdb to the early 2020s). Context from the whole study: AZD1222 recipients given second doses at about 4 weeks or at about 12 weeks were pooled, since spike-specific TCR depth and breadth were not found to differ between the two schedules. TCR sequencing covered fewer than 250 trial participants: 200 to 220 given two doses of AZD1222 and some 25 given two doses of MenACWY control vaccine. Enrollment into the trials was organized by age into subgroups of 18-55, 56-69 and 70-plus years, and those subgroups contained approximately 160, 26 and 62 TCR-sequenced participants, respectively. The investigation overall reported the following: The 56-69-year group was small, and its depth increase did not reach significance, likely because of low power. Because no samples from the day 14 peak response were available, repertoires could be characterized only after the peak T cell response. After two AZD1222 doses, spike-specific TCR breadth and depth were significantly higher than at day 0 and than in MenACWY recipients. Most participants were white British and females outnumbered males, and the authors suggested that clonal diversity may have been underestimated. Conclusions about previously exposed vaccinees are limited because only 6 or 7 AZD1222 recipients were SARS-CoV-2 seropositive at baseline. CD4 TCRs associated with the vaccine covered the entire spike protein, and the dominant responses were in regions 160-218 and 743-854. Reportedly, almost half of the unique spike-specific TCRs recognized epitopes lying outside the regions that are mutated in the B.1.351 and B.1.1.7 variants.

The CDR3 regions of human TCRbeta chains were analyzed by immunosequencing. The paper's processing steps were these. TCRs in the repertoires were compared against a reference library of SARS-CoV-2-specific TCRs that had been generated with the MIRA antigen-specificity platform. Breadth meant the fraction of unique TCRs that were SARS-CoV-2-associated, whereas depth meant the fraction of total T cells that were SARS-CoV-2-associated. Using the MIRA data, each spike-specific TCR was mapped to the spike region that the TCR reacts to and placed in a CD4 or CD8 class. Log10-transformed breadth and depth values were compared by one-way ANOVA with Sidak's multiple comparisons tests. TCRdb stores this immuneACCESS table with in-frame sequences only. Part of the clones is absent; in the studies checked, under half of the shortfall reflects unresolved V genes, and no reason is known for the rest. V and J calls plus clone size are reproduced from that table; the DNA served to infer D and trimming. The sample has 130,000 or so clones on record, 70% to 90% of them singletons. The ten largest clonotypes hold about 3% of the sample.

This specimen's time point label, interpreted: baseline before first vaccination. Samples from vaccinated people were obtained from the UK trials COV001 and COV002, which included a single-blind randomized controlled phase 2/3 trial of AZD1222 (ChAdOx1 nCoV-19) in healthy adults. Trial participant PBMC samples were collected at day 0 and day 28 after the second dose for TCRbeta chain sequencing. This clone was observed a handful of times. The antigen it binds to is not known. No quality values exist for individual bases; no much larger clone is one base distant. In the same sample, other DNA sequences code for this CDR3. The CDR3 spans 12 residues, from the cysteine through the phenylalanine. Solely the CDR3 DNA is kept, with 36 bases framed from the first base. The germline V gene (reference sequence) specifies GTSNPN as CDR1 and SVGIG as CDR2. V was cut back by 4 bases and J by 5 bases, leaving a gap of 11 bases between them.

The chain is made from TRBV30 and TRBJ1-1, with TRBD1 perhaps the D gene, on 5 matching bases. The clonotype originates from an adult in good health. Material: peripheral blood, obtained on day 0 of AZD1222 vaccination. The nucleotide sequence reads TGTGCCTGGACTAGGGGATTAACTGAAGCTTTCTTT. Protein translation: CAWTRGLTEAFF.